The clone carrying this T cell receptor beta chain has just a few counts. Antigen specificity is unknown. This entry comes from a study of T cells after yellow fever vaccination. About the research overall: Low-cell-number fractions underwent preparation using SMART-Seq v4 Ultra Low Input. Findings and caveats of the study: From the bulk population, abundant clonotypes could contaminate and appear within FACS-sorted repertoires. By day 5 rather than day 15, the secondary response had peaked, though it was weaker.

5'RACE template switching produced TCR cDNA carrying a universal primer site and UMIs. Each CDR3 protein gets one entry after TCRdb re-called the 5' RACE reads with MiXCR. The sample yields approximately 260,000 distinct CDR3 sequences, 13% seen once. This receptor was identified in a man younger than 40 who received the YFV17D yellow fever vaccine. The input for sequencing was CD4+ T cells sorted from PBMCs, taken 45 days after the yellow fever booster vaccination.

CDR3 sequence (DNA): TGTGCCACCGGCGGGACAGGGGAGGCGGATACGCAGTATTTT. Translated: CATGGTGEADTQYF. The chain combines TRBV24-1 with TRBJ2-3; TRBD1 matches at 10 bases. CDR3 length equals 14 residues. Germline CDR1 KGHDR, CDR2 SFDVKD. Unmatched junction bases numbered 8, after V lost 9 bases and J lost 6 bases.